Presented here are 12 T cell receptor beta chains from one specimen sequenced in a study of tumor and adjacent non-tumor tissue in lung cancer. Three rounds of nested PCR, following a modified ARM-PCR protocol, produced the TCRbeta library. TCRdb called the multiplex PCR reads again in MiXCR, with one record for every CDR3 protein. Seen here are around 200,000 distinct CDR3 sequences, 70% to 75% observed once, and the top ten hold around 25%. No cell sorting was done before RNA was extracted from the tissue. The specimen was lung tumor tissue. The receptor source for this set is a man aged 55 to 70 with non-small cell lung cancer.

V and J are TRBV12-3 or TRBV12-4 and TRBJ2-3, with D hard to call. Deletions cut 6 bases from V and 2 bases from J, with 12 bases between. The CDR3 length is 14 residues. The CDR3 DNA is TGTGCCAGCAGATTGAACAGAGCCACAGATACGCAGTATTTT. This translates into CASRLNRATDTQYF.

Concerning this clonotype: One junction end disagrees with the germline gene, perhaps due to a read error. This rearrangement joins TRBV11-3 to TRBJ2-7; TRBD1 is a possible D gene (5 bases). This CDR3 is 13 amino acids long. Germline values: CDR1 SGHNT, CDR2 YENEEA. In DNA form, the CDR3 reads TGTACCAGCAGCTCCAACGGCAGGGACGAGCAGTACTTC. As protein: CTSSSNGRDEQYF. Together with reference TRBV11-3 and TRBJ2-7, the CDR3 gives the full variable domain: EAGVVQSPRYKIIEKKQPVAFWCNPISGHNTLYWYLQNLGQGPELLIRYENEEAVDDSQLPKDRFSAERLKGVDSTLKIQPAELGDSAVYLCTSSSNGRDEQYFGPGTRLTVT.

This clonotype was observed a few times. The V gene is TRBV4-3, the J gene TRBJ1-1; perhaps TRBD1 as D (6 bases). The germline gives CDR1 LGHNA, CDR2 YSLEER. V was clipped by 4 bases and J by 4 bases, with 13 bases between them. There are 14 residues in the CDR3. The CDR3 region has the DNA TGCGCCAGCAGCCCCCTGGGGGGGCCCACTGAAGCTTTCTTT. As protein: CASSPLGGPTEAFF.

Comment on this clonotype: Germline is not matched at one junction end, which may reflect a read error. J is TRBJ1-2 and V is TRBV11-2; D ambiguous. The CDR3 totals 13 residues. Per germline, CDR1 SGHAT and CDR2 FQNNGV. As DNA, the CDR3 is TGTGTCAGCAGCTCGGGTCTCACGTATGGCTACACCTTC. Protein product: CVSSSGLTYGYTF. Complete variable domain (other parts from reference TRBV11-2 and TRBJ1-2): EAGVAQSPRYKIIEKRQSVAFWCNPISGHATLYWYQQILGQGPKLLIQFQNNGVVDDSQLPKDRFSAERLKGVDSTLKIQPAKLEDSAVYLCVSSSGLTYGYTFGSGTRLTVV.

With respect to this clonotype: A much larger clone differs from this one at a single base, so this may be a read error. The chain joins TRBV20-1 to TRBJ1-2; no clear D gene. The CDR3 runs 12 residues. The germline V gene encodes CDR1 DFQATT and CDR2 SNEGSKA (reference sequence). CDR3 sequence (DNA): TGCATTGCTAGAAGGAGCCTCTCTGGCTACACCTTC. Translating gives CIARRSLSGYTF.

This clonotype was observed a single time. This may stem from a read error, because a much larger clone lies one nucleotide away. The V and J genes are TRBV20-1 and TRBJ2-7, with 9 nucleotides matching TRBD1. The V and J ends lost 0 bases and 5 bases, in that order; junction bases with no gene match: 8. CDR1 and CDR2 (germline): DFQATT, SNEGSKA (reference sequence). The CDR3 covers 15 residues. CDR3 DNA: TGCAGTGCTAGAGACGCGGGACAGGGTGACCACGAGCAGTACTTC. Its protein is CSARDAGQGDHEQYF.

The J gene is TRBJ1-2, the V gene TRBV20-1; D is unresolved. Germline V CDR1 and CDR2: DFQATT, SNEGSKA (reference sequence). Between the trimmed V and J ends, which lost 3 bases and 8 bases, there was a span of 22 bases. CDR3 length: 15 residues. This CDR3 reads CSASPFQDPRHGYTF. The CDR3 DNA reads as TGCAGTGCTAGTCCCTTCCAGGACCCCCGCCACGGCTACACCTTC.

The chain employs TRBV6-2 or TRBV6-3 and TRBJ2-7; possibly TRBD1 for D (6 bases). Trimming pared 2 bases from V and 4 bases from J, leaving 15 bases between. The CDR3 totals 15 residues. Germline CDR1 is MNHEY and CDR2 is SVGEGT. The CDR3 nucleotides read TGTGCCAGCAGTTACATCCACCAGGGGAGATACGAGCAGTACTTC. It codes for CASSYIHQGRYEQYF.

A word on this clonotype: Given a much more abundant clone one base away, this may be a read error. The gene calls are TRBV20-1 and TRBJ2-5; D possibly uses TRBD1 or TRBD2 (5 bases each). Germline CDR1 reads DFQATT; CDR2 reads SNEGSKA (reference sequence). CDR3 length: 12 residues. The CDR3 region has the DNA TGCAGTACTAGAGGGGCTGAAGAGACCCAGTACTTC. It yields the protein CSTRGAEETQYF.

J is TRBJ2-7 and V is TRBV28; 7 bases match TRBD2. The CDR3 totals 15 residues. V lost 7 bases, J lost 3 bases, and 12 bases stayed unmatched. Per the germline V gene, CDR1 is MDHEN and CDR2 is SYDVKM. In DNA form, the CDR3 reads TGTGCCAGCATACCCCAAAGCGGGACGGACTACGAGCAGTACTTC. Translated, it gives CASIPQSGTDYEQYF.

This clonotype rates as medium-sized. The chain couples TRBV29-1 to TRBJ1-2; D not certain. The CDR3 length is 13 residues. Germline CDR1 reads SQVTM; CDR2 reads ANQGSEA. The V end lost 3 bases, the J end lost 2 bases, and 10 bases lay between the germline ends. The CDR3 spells CSVDPQTNYGYTF. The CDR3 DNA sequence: TGCAGCGTTGACCCTCAGACAAACTATGGCTACACCTTC.

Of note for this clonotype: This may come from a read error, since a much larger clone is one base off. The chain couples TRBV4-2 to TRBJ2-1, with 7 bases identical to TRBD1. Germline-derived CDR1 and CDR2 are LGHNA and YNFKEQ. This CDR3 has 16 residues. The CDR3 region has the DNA TGTGCCATCAGCCAGAATCCGGGACAGAGGCACAATGAGCAGTTCTTC. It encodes CAISQNPGQRHNEQFF.